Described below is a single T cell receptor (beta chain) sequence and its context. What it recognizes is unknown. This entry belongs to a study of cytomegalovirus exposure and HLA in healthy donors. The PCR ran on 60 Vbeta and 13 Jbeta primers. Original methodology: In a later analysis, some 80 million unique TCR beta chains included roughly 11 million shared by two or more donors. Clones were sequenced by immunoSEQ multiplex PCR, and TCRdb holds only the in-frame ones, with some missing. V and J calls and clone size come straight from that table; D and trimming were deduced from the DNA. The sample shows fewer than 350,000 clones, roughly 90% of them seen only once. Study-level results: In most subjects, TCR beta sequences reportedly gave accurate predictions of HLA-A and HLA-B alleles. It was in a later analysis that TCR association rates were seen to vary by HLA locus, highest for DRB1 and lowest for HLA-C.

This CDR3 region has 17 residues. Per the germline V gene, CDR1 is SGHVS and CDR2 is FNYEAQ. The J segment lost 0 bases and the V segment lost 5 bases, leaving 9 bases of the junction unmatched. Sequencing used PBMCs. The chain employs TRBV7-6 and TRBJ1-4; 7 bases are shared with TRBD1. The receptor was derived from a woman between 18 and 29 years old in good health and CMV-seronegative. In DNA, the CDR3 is TGTGCCAGCAGCCCTCGGGACAGACCAACAACTAATGAAAAACTGTTTTTT. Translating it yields CASSPRDRPTTNEKLFF.